This T cell receptor (beta chain) was sequenced for a study of blood T cell repertoires in COVID-19. In germline, CDR1 is LNHDA, CDR2 SQIVND (reference sequence). The CDR3 has 18 residues. Germline trimming cut 1 base from V and 0 bases from J; bases unmatched to any gene: 3. Data came from immunoSEQ multiplex PCR; TCRdb stores just in-frame clones and leaves some out. This table holds some 290,000 clones, 85% to 95% found once. Material: PBMCs or T cells enriched from blood (not recorded which). The receptor comes from a woman in her 30s who had been exposed to COVID-19. The genes are TRBV19 and TRBJ2-5; 15 bases are a match to TRBD2. The CDR3 bases are TGTGCCAGTAGTATAGGGACTAGCGGGGGGGAGTACCAAGAGACCCAGTACTTC. The encoded protein is CASSIGTSGGEYQETQYF.